The 31 T cell receptor beta chains below all came from one sample that was sequenced in a study of CXCR3-negative and CXCR3-positive naive CD8 T cells. The authors made the TRB cDNA libraries by 5' RACE using UMI labels. TCRdb re-called the 5' RACE reads and gives one entry per CDR3 protein, without DNA. This table lists 100,000 to 150,000 distinct CDR3 sequences. Sequenced sample: naive CXCR3- CD8+ T cells from blood. The subset here: CD45RO-CCR7+CD27+CD95- naive CD8+ T cells lacking CXCR3 (TNR3-). The receptor source for this set is a human donor in good health. Some clones in this sample may be carry-over from other donors' samples.

The rearrangement links TRBV25-1 to TRBJ2-7; TCRdb reports TRBD1, a call that lacks DNA to check it against. Germline V gene lookup returns CDR1 MGHDK and CDR2 SYGVNS. CDR3 length equals 15 residues. The CDR3 reads CASSARGTGGHEQYF.

The chain recombines TRBV6-1 with TRBJ2-4; the TRBD2 assignment by TCRdb is unverifiable without DNA. Germline V gene data show CDR1 as MNHNS and CDR2 as SASEGT. The CDR3 is 19 residues long. CDR3 residues: CASSDGTSGGLLAKNIQYF.

This chain connects TRBV7-9 to TRBJ2-7. Germline-derived CDR1 and CDR2 are SEHNR and FQNEAQ (reference sequence). The CDR3 runs to 13 residues. CDR3 sequence: CASSSDASYEQYF.

J is TRBJ2-2 and V is TRBV20-1; TCRdb outputs TRBD2, but without DNA this stays unchecked. This CDR3 spans 17 amino acids. Germline V gene data show CDR1 as DFQATT and CDR2 as SNEGSKA (reference sequence). The CDR3: CSATRSREILNTGELFF.

The chain combines TRBV7-9 with TRBJ2-7; without DNA, the TCRdb call of TRBD1 cannot be checked. The CDR3 loop spans 13 amino acids. Germline assignment: CDR1 SEHNR and CDR2 FQNEAQ (reference sequence). CDR3 sequence: CASSSPRDYEQYF.

This chain uses TRBV29-1 with TRBJ2-7; TCRdb outputs TRBD1, but without DNA this stays unchecked. The CDR3 runs to 12 residues. Germline lookup yields CDR1 SQVTM and CDR2 ANQGSEA. The CDR3 loop is CSVREGGYEQYF.

The chain has TRBV12-5 and TRBJ2-2; TCRdb's D call, TRBD1, is unchecked because there is no DNA. CDR1 and CDR2 from the germline V gene are LGHNT and FRNRAP. The CDR3 consists of 18 residues. The CDR3 loop is CASGFTIPGGRHTGELFF.

V is TRBV11-3 and J is TRBJ2-1; the TCRdb call, TRBD2, lacks DNA for checking. CDR1 SGHNT and CDR2 YENEEA come from the germline V gene. CDR3 length: 17 residues. This chain's CDR3 is CASSLGVGSGSSGEQFF.

V usage is TRBV7-9 and J usage is TRBJ1-1; without DNA, the TCRdb call of TRBD1 cannot be checked. CDR1 SEHNR and CDR2 FQNEAQ come from the germline V gene (reference sequence). The CDR3 spans 12 residues. This CDR3 is CASKEPGVEAFF.

The rearrangement joins TRBV29-1 to TRBJ1-2; the TCRdb D gene call, TRBD1, has no DNA to confirm it. The CDR3 has 13 residues. Germline V gene sequence: CDR1 SQVTM, CDR2 ANQGSEA. CDR3 amino acids: CRVPTRGNYGYTF.

This chain connects TRBV28 to TRBJ2-1; TCRdb outputs TRBD1, but without DNA this stays unchecked. CDR1 is MDHEN, CDR2 SYDVKM, per germline. The CDR3 sequence is 23 residues long. The CDR3 loop reads CASSLFGGSGGELEHTSYNEQFF. Supplemented by reference TRBV28 and TRBJ2-1, the full variable domain reads DVKVTQSSRYLVKRTGEKVFLECVQDMDHENMFWYRQDPGLGLRLIYFSYDVKMKEKGDIPEGYSVSREKKERFSLILESASTNQTSMYLCASSLFGGSGGELEHTSYNEQFFGPGTRLTVL.

The CDR3 sequence: CASSRRDHLDEQFF. V gene TRBV3-1 combines with J gene TRBJ2-1. CDR1 is LGHDT and CDR2 is YNNKEL in the germline V gene (reference sequence). The CDR3 runs to 14 residues.

This sequence joins TRBV20-1 and TRBJ2-3; TCRdb selects TRBD2, and the lack of DNA leaves this call unchecked. The CDR3 is made up of 17 amino acids. Germline CDR1 DFQATT, CDR2 SNEGSKA (reference sequence). CDR3 sequence reads: CSARLPRRAGGPDTQYF.

This rearrangement joins TRBV5-1 to TRBJ2-7; absent DNA, TCRdb's TRBD1 call cannot be checked. The CDR3 is made up of 14 amino acids. CDR1 is SGHRS and CDR2 is YFSETQ in the germline V gene. The CDR3 reads CASSIGTGHYEQYF.

V is TRBV7-8 and J is TRBJ2-3; TCRdb gives TRBD2 as the D gene, but with no DNA this cannot be confirmed. In germline, CDR1 is SGHVS, CDR2 FQNEAQ. The CDR3 contains 19 residues. CDR3: CASSSEGHRDRLPTDTQYF.

The chain uses TRBV14 and TRBJ2-1; there is no DNA to check the TCRdb D call of TRBD1. This CDR3 comprises 14 residues. Germline CDR1 and CDR2: SGHDN and FVKESK. CDR3 sequence reads: CASSEGQGPFEQFF.

The chain recombines TRBV4-3 with TRBJ2-1; absent DNA, TCRdb's TRBD2 call cannot be checked. Germline CDR1 is LGHNA and CDR2 is YSLEER. This CDR3 comprises 15 residues. This chain's CDR3 is CASSQERGLVGEQFF.

The chain joins TRBV4-1 to TRBJ2-1; TCRdb returns TRBD2, unconfirmable since there is no DNA. The CDR3 has 18 amino acids. CDR1 MGHRA and CDR2 YSYEKL come from the germline V gene. CDR3 sequence reads: CASSQALLAGGNYNEQFF.

The V and J genes are TRBV7-9 and TRBJ1-3. Germline-derived CDR1 and CDR2 are SEHNR and FQNEAQ (reference sequence). This CDR3 has 13 residues. The CDR3 region is CASSLAKDNTIYF. Combining the CDR3 with reference TRBV7-9 and TRBJ1-3 gives the whole variable domain DTGVSQNPRHKITKRGQNVTFRCDPISEHNRLYWYRQTLGQGPEFLTYFQNEAQLEKSRLLSDRFSAERPKGSFSTLEIQRTEQGDSAMYLCASSLAKDNTIYFGEGSWLTVV.

This sequence joins TRBV4-1 and TRBJ2-7; the D gene TCRdb calls, TRBD2, cannot be checked with no DNA. Germline lookup yields CDR1 MGHRA and CDR2 YSYEKL. The CDR3 runs to 14 residues. The CDR3 here is CASSHWLGQDEQYF.

The chain combines TRBV7-8 with TRBJ2-1; TCRdb calls TRBD1, which cannot be checked without DNA. Germline CDR1 is SGHVS and CDR2 is FQNEAQ. The CDR3 runs 16 residues. CDR3 in amino acids: CASSRRERGDYNEQFF.

V usage is TRBV7-6 and J usage is TRBJ2-3; the D call from TCRdb, TRBD2, cannot be confirmed without DNA. This CDR3 has 15 residues. Germline CDR1 SGHVS, CDR2 FNYEAQ. CDR3 sequence: CASSTSSLRTDTQYF.

This chain links TRBV4-3 with TRBJ1-2. CDR3 length: 15 amino acids. In germline, CDR1 is LGHNA, CDR2 YSLEER. The CDR3 reads CASSQDLGAGYGYTF.

This chain uses TRBV12-3 or TRBV12-4 with TRBJ2-1; with no DNA, the TCRdb D assignment of TRBD2 cannot be verified. This CDR3 comprises 14 residues. The CDR3 sequence is CASNGLAGVGEQFF.

The J gene is TRBJ2-2, the V gene TRBV20-1. CDR3 length equals 15 residues. Germline CDR1 and CDR2: DFQATT and SNEGSKA (reference sequence). CDR3 residues: CSARELLRNTGELFF.

The chain couples TRBV27 to TRBJ1-5; the D call from TCRdb, TRBD1, cannot be confirmed without DNA. This CDR3 is built from 17 residues. Germline assignment: CDR1 MNHEY and CDR2 SMNVEV (reference sequence). The CDR3 protein is CASSLSAEEGVGQPQHF.

J is TRBJ2-7 and V is TRBV5-1; the D gene TCRdb calls, TRBD1, cannot be checked with no DNA. The V gene's germline CDR1 is SGHRS and CDR2 YFSETQ. This CDR3 spans 15 amino acids. This chain's CDR3 is CASSPIRTGVDEQYF.

The rearrangement joins TRBV11-2 to TRBJ2-5; the D call from TCRdb, TRBD1, cannot be confirmed without DNA. Germline loops: CDR1 SGHAT, CDR2 FQNNGV. CDR3 size: 11 residues. CDR3 protein: CASSLGGWSYF.

The V call is TRBV28, the J call TRBJ2-7; TCRdb indicates TRBD1, and absent DNA this call remains unverified. The CDR3 is 14 residues long. Germline V gives CDR1 MDHEN, CDR2 SYDVKM. The CDR3 loop reads CASSPPDRNYEQYF.

The chain carries TRBV6-5 and TRBJ2-5; the D call of TRBD2 rests on TCRdb alone, since no DNA is present to check it. The germline V gene has CDR1 MNHEY and CDR2 SVGAGI. CDR3 length: 15 residues. CDR3 protein: CASSYYWQGEETQYF.

The chain joins TRBV7-9 to TRBJ1-1; absent DNA, TCRdb's TRBD1 call cannot be checked. Germline CDR1 and CDR2: SEHNR and FQNEAQ (reference sequence). The CDR3 contains 13 residues. The CDR3: CASSLEDRVGAFF.